These 15 T cell receptor beta chains share one sample of origin, sequenced in a study of blood T cell repertoires in COVID-19. Libraries were prepared by immunoSEQ multiplex PCR; TCRdb keeps only in-frame clonotypes and omits some of them. The table has nearly 350,000 clones, roughly 90% seen once; the top ten hold approximately 0.93%. Input material: PBMCs or T cells enriched from blood (not recorded which). The source of these receptors is a woman aged 25-40 years who had recovered from COVID-19.

V gene TRBV6-5 combines with J gene TRBJ2-4; 8 bases agree with TRBD1. This CDR3 comprises 15 residues. The J segment lost 2 bases and the V segment lost 5 bases, leaving 5 bases of the junction unmatched. Germline-derived CDR1 and CDR2 are MNHEY and SVGAGI. The CDR3 sequence: CASSIVRGPKNIQYF. The CDR3 coding sequence is TGTGCCAGCAGTATCGTCAGGGGGCCCAAAAACATTCAGTACTTC.

This chain uses TRBV29-1 with TRBJ2-1; 11 nucleotides align to TRBD2. In germline, CDR1 is SQVTM, CDR2 ANQGSEA. The CDR3 extends over 15 amino acids. V was pared by 1 base and J by 4 bases, with 3 bases of the junction left unmatched. CDR3 region: CSVEGLAGHYNEQFF. The DNA for the CDR3 is TGCAGCGTTGAAGGACTAGCGGGGCATTACAATGAGCAGTTCTTC.

The sample holds a few counts of this clone. The chain recombines TRBV10-1 with TRBJ2-3; D ambiguous. CDR1 and CDR2 (germline): WNHNN, SYGVQD (reference sequence). The CDR3 is 12 amino acids. Trimming removed 6 bases from V and 10 bases from J, with 14 bases in between. CDR3 coding DNA: TGCGCCAGCAGGGGCAACCCCCTGGCGCAGTATTTT. It codes for CASRGNPLAQYF.

The chain is built from TRBV6-5 and TRBJ1-5, with D possibly matching TRBD1 (5 bases). The V end lost 5 bases, the J end lost 4 bases, and 9 bases lay between the germline ends. Germline lookup yields CDR1 MNHEY and CDR2 SVGAGI. CDR3 length: 13 residues. CDR3 DNA: TGTGCCAGCAGTCGGACAACTAATCAGCCCCAGCATTTT. Its protein is CASSRTTNQPQHF.

The CDR3 bases are TGTGCCACCTATAAGGACTTGAATGAGCAGTTCTTC. Translation gives CATYKDLNEQFF. The chain links TRBV6-5 to TRBJ2-1; the D gene is possibly TRBD2 (5 bases). CDR3 length: 12 residues. V lost 10 bases, J lost 7 bases, and 14 bases lay in between. The germline CDR1 and CDR2 sequences are MNHEY and SVGAGI.

The chain has TRBV7-2 and TRBJ2-5, with D possibly being TRBD2 (6 bases). Between the trimmed V and J ends, which lost 2 bases and 1 base, there was a span of 11 bases. This CDR3 has 15 amino acids. From germline, CDR1 is SGHTA and CDR2 FQGNSA. CDR3 residues: CASSLPGTFQETQYF. CDR3 DNA: TGTGCCAGCAGCTTACCTGGGACTTTCCAAGAGACCCAGTACTTC.

The J gene is TRBJ2-7, the V gene TRBV18; TRBD2 matches at 10 bases. This CDR3 has 17 amino acids. The ends lost 6 bases at V and 2 bases at J; junction bases unmatched: 13. The germline CDR1 and CDR2 sequences are KGHSH and LQKENI. For the CDR3, the DNA is TGTGCCAGCTCGAATCTGGGTAGCGGGGGGTCCCCCTACGAGCAGTACTTC. It encodes CASSNLGSGGSPYEQYF.

This chain uses TRBV2 with TRBJ2-6; D may be TRBD2 (5 bases). V was pared by 8 bases and J by 0 bases, with 11 bases between. The CDR3 contains 15 residues. Germline assignment: CDR1 SNHLY and CDR2 FYNNEI. The chain's CDR3 is CASRGGYSGANVLTF. The CDR3 region has the DNA TGTGCCAGCCGCGGAGGCTACTCTGGGGCCAACGTCCTGACTTTC.

The chain carries TRBV27 and TRBJ2-7; weak D call: TRBD1 (6 bases). With 5 bases removed from V and 3 bases from J, the gap between germline ends came to 8 bases. The CDR3 is 12 amino acids. CDR1 is MNHEY and CDR2 is SMNVEV in the germline V gene (reference sequence). Here the CDR3 reads CASSLTGYEQYF. The CDR3 nucleotides are TGTGCCAGCAGTCTGACAGGCTACGAGCAGTACTTC.

The chain is built from TRBV5-8 and TRBJ1-4; 8 bases agree with TRBD1. V lost 4 bases, J lost 10 bases, and 15 bases stayed unmatched. This CDR3 spans 16 amino acids. In germline, CDR1 is SGHTS, CDR2 YDEGEE. The CDR3 is CASSPLLDRGVGKLFF. The CDR3 DNA follows: TGTGCCAGCAGCCCCCTACTCGACAGGGGAGTCGGAAAACTGTTTTTT.

The chain couples TRBV6-5 to TRBJ1-1; the D is unclear. The V and J ends lost 10 bases and 3 bases respectively, with 15 bases between them. Germline CDR1 reads MNHEY; CDR2 reads SVGAGI. The CDR3 totals 13 residues. Written as DNA, the CDR3 is TGTGCCACCGGGCTCACTAGGGACACTGAAGCTTTCTTT. This codes for CATGLTRDTEAFF.

V gene TRBV18 combines with J gene TRBJ1-6; D not resolved. V was clipped by 5 bases and J by 8 bases, with 13 bases between them. Per the germline V gene, CDR1 is KGHSH and CDR2 is LQKENI. There are 14 residues in the CDR3. The CDR3 bases are TGTGCCAGCTCATCCCAACCCCGGGATTCACCCCTCCACTTT. Amino acid sequence: CASSSQPRDSPLHF.

This clone appeared a few times. The V and J genes are TRBV13 and TRBJ1-2; 9 nucleotides match TRBD1. This CDR3 contains 14 residues. V trimming: 5 bases; J trimming: 12 bases; junction bases outside the gene matches: 13. The germline CDR1 and CDR2 sequences are PRHDT and FYEKMQ (reference sequence). CDR3 in amino acids: CASSQTLQGAKDTF. In DNA, the CDR3 is TGTGCCAGCAGCCAAACCTTACAGGGGGCTAAGGACACCTTC.

This clone was recorded a few times. The chain combines TRBV5-1 with TRBJ2-6; 8 bases agree with TRBD2. With 6 bases clipped from V and 4 bases from J, the junction kept 9 bases outside the gene matches. Germline CDR1 SGHRS, CDR2 YFSETQ. The CDR3 is 16 residues long. The CDR3 region is CASTPGGGQGANVLTF. The CDR3 bases are TGCGCCAGCACCCCCGGGGGGGGGCAAGGGGCCAACGTCCTGACTTTC.

The V call is TRBV9, the J call TRBJ2-5, with a weak D call TRBD2 (6 bases). CDR3 size: 14 residues. V was trimmed by 0 bases and J by 3 bases, leaving 9 bases between them. The germline gives CDR1 SGDLS, CDR2 YYNGEE. The CDR3 nucleotides read TGTGCCAGCAGCGTAGCGGCTAGCGAAGAGACCCAGTACTTC. It codes for CASSVAASEETQYF.